This T cell receptor (beta chain) was obtained from a study of T cell clones after liver transplantation. Per germline, CDR1 MNHNS and CDR2 SASEGT. J gave up 1 base and V 8 bases, and 5 bases lay outside the gene matches. The CDR3 sequence is 14 residues long. Libraries were prepared by immunoSEQ multiplex PCR; TCRdb keeps only in-frame clonotypes and omits some of them. The sample lists about 24,000 clones, over 55% occurring once. J is TRBJ1-2 and V is TRBV6-1; the match to TRBD1 covers 9 bases. This receptor was obtained from a human donor who received a liver transplant. This specimen was CD4+ T cells from blood, taken before liver transplant. CDR3 sequence (DNA): TGTGCCAGCGGCCGGGACAGGGTTAACTATGGCTACACCTTC. Translation: CASGRDRVNYGYTF.